This TCR beta chain is from a study of naive and memory T cell subsets. Study outcomes and limitations: The RNA method is potentially sensitive to activation and differentiation changes.

An oligonucleotide containing a UMI was ligated to the 3' end of TCR cDNA. Unsorted total RNA, roughly 1 to 1000 ng, was DNase treated before reverse transcription. About this clonotype: The antigen is not known.

V dropped 6 bases and J dropped 7 bases, with 10 bases sitting between them. The CDR3 covers 12 residues. Germline V gene data show CDR1 as MNHEY and CDR2 as SVGEGT. The SP2 primer and nested alpha and beta constant region primers amplified ligated cDNA in four rounds. TCRdb reanalysed the 5' RACE reads using MiXCR and keeps one entry per CDR3 protein. Of 50,000 to 60,000 distinct CDR3 sequences listed, 6% to 8% are singletons. This TCR came from a female donor in good health. The rearrangement links TRBV6-2 or TRBV6-3 to TRBJ1-5; no clear D. CDR3 in DNA: TGTGCCAGCAGCCCTACCGACCAGCCCCAGCATTTT. Translated: CASSPTDQPQHF.